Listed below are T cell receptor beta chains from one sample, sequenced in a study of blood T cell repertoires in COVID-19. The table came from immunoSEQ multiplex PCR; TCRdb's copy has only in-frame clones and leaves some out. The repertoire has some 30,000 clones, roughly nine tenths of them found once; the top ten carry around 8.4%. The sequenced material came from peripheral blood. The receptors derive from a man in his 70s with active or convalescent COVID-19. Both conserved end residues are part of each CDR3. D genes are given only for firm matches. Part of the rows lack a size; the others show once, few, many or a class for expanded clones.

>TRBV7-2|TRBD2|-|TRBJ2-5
CASSSNSGGQETQYF
TGTGCCAGCAGCTCAAATAGCGGGGGCCAAGAGACCCAGTACTTC
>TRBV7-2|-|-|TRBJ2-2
CASSLGLGTGELFF
TGTGCCAGCAGCCTGGGACTGGGGACCGGGGAGCTGTTTTTT
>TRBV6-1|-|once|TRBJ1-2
CASSEAGLGYTF
TGTGCCAGCAGTGAGGCAGGTCTTGGCTACACCTTC
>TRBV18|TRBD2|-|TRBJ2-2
CASSPPGTSGAANTGELFF
TGTGCCAGCTCACCTCCGGGAACTAGCGGGGCGGCGAACACCGGGGAGCTGTTTTTT
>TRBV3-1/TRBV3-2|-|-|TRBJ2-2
CASSQGGPGELFF
TGTGCCAGCAGCCAAGGGGGCCCCGGGGAGCTGTTTTTT
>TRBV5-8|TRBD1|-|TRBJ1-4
CASSLIDRGLKLFF
TGTGCCAGCAGCTTAATCGACAGGGGGCTAAAACTGTTTTTT
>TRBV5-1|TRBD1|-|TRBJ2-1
CASTLGQLTNEQFF
TGCGCCAGCACCCTGGGACAGCTAACCAATGAGCAGTTCTTC
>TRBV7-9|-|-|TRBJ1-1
CASSFKSVNTEAFF
TGTGCCAGCAGCTTTAAATCGGTGAACACTGAAGCTTTCTTT
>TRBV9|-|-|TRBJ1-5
CASSVYLPGVLTPIHSNQPQHF
TGTGCCAGCAGCGTCTACCTCCCGGGGGTTCTTACACCCATTCATAGCAATCAGCCCCAGCATTTT
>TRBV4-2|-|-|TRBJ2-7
CASSQDLGSSYEQYF
TGTGCCAGCAGCCAAGATCTCGGTAGCTCCTACGAGCAGTACTTC
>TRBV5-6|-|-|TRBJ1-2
CASSRGSMGYTF
TGTGCCAGCAGCAGGGGGAGCATGGGGTACACCTTC
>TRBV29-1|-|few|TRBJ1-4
CSAGGGNEKLFF
TGCAGCGCCGGGGGAGGAAATGAAAAACTGTTTTTT
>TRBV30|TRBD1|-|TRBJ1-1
CAWRTRQGTVNTEAFF
TGTGCCTGGAGAACTCGACAGGGGACGGTGAACACTGAAGCTTTCTTT
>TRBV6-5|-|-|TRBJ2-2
CASSYSTRPVSGELFF
TGTGCCAGCAGTTACTCGACCAGGCCGGTTAGCGGGGAGCTGTTTTTT
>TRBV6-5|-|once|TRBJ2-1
CASSRTLSSYNEQFF
TGTGCCAGCAGTAGGACTCTCAGCTCCTACAATGAGCAGTTCTTC
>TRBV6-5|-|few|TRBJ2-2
CASGRADSLKLFF
TGTGCCAGCGGGCGAGCAGACAGTTTGAAGCTGTTTTTT
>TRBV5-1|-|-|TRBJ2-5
CASSLGQGETQYF
TGCGCCAGCAGCTTAGGCCAGGGGGAGACCCAGTACTTC
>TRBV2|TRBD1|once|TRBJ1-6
CASSEAGTGSSPLHF
TGTGCCAGCAGTGAAGCCGGGACAGGGAGTTCACCCCTCCACTTT
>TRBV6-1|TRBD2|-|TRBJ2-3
CASSEGSAGGRGDTQYF
TGTGCCAGCAGTGAAGGTTCAGCGGGAGGTAGGGGAGATACGCAGTATTTT
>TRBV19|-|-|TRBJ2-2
CASSIAAGQPNTGELFF
TGTGCCAGTAGTATAGCCGCGGGACAGCCTAACACCGGGGAGCTGTTTTTT
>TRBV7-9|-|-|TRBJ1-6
CASSLVRGSYNSPLHF
TGTGCCAGCAGCTTAGTGCGGGGGTCCTATAATTCACCCCTCCACTTT
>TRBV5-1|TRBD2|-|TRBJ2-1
CASSNGLAANNEQFF
TGCGCCAGCAGTAACGGACTAGCGGCCAACAATGAGCAGTTCTTC
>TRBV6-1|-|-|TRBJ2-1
CASSESRGIYNEQFF
TGTGCCAGCAGTGAATCTCGCGGGATATACAATGAGCAGTTCTTC
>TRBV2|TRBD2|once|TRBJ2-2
CASRGLAGGITGELFF
TGTGCCAGCAGGGGACTAGCGGGAGGAATCACCGGGGAGCTGTTTTTT
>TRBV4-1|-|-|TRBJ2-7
CASSLQVQGYEQYF
TGCGCCAGCAGCCTCCAGGTACAGGGCTACGAGCAGTACTTC
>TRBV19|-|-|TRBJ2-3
CASSIWGGPSTDTQYF
TGTGCCAGTAGTATTTGGGGGGGCCCTAGCACAGATACGCAGTATTTT
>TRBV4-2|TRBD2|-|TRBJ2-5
CASSQDGGLGSPQETQYF
TGTGCCAGCAGCCAAGATGGTGGACTAGGGAGCCCCCAAGAGACCCAGTACTTC
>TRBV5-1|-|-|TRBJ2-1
CASSLVTSSSGEQFF
TGCGCCAGCAGCTTGGTGACTAGTAGTTCGGGAGAGCAGTTCTTC
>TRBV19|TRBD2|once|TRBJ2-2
CASSTGTSGNTGELFF
TGTGCCAGTAGTACCGGGACTAGCGGGAACACCGGGGAGCTGTTTTTT
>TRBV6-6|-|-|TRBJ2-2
CASRGRRATGTGELFF
TGTGCCAGTCGGGGGAGGAGGGCCACGGGGACCGGGGAGCTGTTTTTT
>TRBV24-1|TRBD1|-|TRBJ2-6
CATSPGQGLSGANVLTF
TGTGCCACCAGCCCGGGACAGGGCCTCTCTGGGGCCAACGTCCTGACTTTC
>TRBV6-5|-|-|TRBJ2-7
CASRSFDRGAIEQYF
TGTGCCAGCAGAAGCTTCGACCGGGGGGCTATCGAGCAGTACTTC
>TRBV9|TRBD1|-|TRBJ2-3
CASSVGQGGTDTQYF
TGTGCCAGCAGCGTGGGTCAGGGGGGCACAGATACGCAGTATTTT
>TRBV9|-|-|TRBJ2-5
CASIPRGLKPQETQYF
TGTGCCAGCATCCCAAGGGGGTTAAAACCCCAAGAGACCCAGTACTTC
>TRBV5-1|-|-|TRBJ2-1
CASSAGQQIYNEQFF
TGCGCCAGCAGCGCGGGACAGCAGATCTACAATGAGCAGTTCTTC
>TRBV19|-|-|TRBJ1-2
CASSTLGAYGYTF
TGTGCCAGTAGTACCCTCGGAGCCTATGGCTACACCTTC